This T cell receptor (beta chain) is from a study of T cells in localized non-small cell lung cancer. Regarding the study as a whole: In uninvolved adjacent lung, T cell clonality reached its highest value, exceeding tumor. Median detection of top 100 tumor clones in adjacent lung was 57 clones.

Assay: immunoSEQ multiplex PCR; the TCRdb copy retains only in-frame clones and omits some. The sample has more than 50,000 clones, around 83% seen once; the top ten hold nearly 20%. Concerning this clone: Its antigen remains unknown.

Per germline, CDR1 LNHDA and CDR2 SQIVND (reference sequence). V shed 3 bases and J shed 4 bases, with 15 bases lying between them. This CDR3 has 15 amino acids. The specimen comprised peripheral blood, sampled before any cancer treatment. The TCR was taken from a female donor older than 55 with stage II squamous cell lung carcinoma. This chain links TRBV19 with TRBJ1-2; tentative D call: TRBD1 (5 bases). The CDR3 nucleotides read TGTGCCAGTAGTATTCCCAGGGATGCCTCCTATGGCTACACCTTC. Protein sequence: CASSIPRDASYGYTF.